Below, 15 T cell receptor beta chains from the same sample are listed, as sequenced in a study of T cell responses to AZD1222 COVID-19 vaccine. The method was immunoSEQ multiplex PCR; TCRdb's version includes in-frame clones alone and lacks a portion of them. This repertoire shows under 150,000 clones, approximately 94% found once; its top ten account for approximately 5.3%. This material consisted of peripheral blood, taken on day 0 of AZD1222 vaccination. The receptors originated from an adult in good health.

This chain uses TRBV5-6 with TRBJ1-2, with 7 bases identical to TRBD1. This CDR3 comprises 15 residues. Losses at the gene ends were 0 bases for V and 4 bases for J; bases not matched to a gene: 6. The germline V gene has CDR1 SGHDT and CDR2 YYEEEE. The CDR3 DNA is TGTGCCAGCAGCTTGGGGAGACAGGGCCTCTATGGCTACACCTTC. As protein: CASSLGRQGLYGYTF.

The chain recombines TRBV3-1 (or the pseudogene TRBV3-2) with TRBJ1-1, with TRBD1 matching 9 bases. CDR1 is LGHDT, CDR2 YNNKEL, per germline (reference sequence). The CDR3 runs 13 residues. The J segment lost 5 bases and the V segment lost 4 bases, leaving 2 bases of the junction unmatched. In DNA, the CDR3 is TGTGCCAGCAGCCGGACAGGGGAAACTGAAGCTTTCTTT. Encoded protein: CASSRTGETEAFF.

The rearrangement joins TRBV5-1 to TRBJ1-1; D is undetermined. V was trimmed by 5 bases and J by 0 bases, leaving 8 bases between them. This CDR3 contains 13 residues. CDR1 and CDR2 from the germline V gene are SGHRS and YFSETQ. The CDR3 loop reads CASSPNLNTEAFF. For the CDR3, the DNA is TGCGCCAGCAGTCCCAACCTGAACACTGAAGCTTTCTTT.

V usage is TRBV5-1 and J usage is TRBJ1-2, with TRBD1 matching 8 bases. V was clipped by 0 bases and J by 2 bases; unmatched bases: 12. CDR1 and CDR2 (germline): SGHRS, YFSETQ. CDR3 length: 18 amino acids. In DNA form, the CDR3 reads TGCGCCAGCAGCTTGGAGACGTCAGGGGGCCCATTAAACTATGGCTACACCTTC. Translation: CASSLETSGGPLNYGYTF.

For this clone: In this CDR3 the conserved last residue, phenylalanine or tryptophan, is missing, so a read error is likely. It is unclear where the CDR3 begins or ends on the DNA, so no DNA is shown, and the CDR3 is as TCRdb lists it. This chain links TRBV7-8 with TRBJ2-7; the table assigns TRBD2, which was not confirmed against the DNA. Ends included, the CDR3 has 11 residues. Germline lookup yields CDR1 SGHVS and CDR2 FQNEAQ. The CDR3 loop is CATVSGTRSGI.

The V call is TRBV18, the J call TRBJ2-3; TRBD1 matches at 10 bases. CDR1 and CDR2 from the germline V gene are KGHSH and LQKENI. Losses at the gene ends were 4 bases for V and 3 bases for J; bases not matched to a gene: 1. The CDR3 consists of 14 residues. In DNA, the CDR3 is TGTGCCAGCTCACAGGACAGGGGGACAGATACGCAGTATTTT. Residues: CASSQDRGTDTQYF.

J is TRBJ1-1 and V is TRBV19; no reliable D call. V was cut by 6 bases and J by 3 bases, with 14 bases left in between. The CDR3 is 14 residues long. Germline CDR1 reads LNHDA; CDR2 reads SQIVND (reference sequence). CDR3 loop: CASSVKGRHTEAFF. DNA of the CDR3: TGTGCCAGTAGCGTCAAAGGACGGCACACTGAAGCTTTCTTT.

V is TRBV2 and J is TRBJ2-2; D gene unclear. Germline CDR1 is SNHLY and CDR2 is FYNNEI. V dropped 3 bases and J dropped 0 bases, with 8 bases sitting between them. The CDR3 is made up of 15 amino acids. CDR3 nucleotides: TGTGCCAGCAGTGATCCAAGGACGAACACCGGGGAGCTGTTTTTT. Translating it yields CASSDPRTNTGELFF.

The chain links TRBV19 to TRBJ2-7, with unresolved D. V lost 5 bases and J 6 bases, leaving 14 bases between the germline ends. The CDR3 extends over 13 amino acids. Germline CDR1 LNHDA, CDR2 SQIVND (reference sequence). CDR3 nucleotides: TGTGCCAGTAGTCAGGAACAGTTCGCCGAGCAGTACTTC. Encoded protein: CASSQEQFAEQYF.

This sequence joins TRBV3-1 (or the pseudogene TRBV3-2) and TRBJ2-1, with TRBD2 identical over 9 bases. The CDR3 contains 18 residues. CDR1 LGHDT and CDR2 YNNKEL come from the germline V gene (reference sequence). Trimming at V came to 0 bases and at J to 9 bases, leaving 15 bases not matched to a gene. The CDR3 here is CASSQEAFGGGAEREQFF. In nucleotides, the CDR3 is TGTGCCAGCAGCCAAGAAGCCTTCGGCGGGGGGGCTGAGCGTGAGCAGTTCTTC.

J is TRBJ1-1 and V is TRBV6-5; D is unclear. Germline-derived CDR1 and CDR2 are MNHEY and SVGAGI. The CDR3 runs to 13 residues. With 4 bases removed from V and 0 bases from J, the gap between germline ends came to 6 bases. The DNA for the CDR3 is TGTGCCAGCAGTTCCCTCATGAACACTGAAGCTTTCTTT. Its protein is CASSSLMNTEAFF.

The genes are TRBV10-3 and TRBJ1-1, with a tentative D call TRBD1 (5 bases). The length of the CDR3 is 14 residues. Germline-derived CDR1 and CDR2 are ENHRY and SYGVKD. Between the trimmed V and J ends, which lost 6 bases and 5 bases, there was a span of 16 bases. The CDR3 reads CAIRRGLVSTEAFF. The CDR3 DNA reads TGTGCCATCAGGCGGGGCTTAGTGTCAACTGAAGCTTTCTTT.

The genes are TRBV10-3 and TRBJ2-2, with 7 bases identical to TRBD2. This CDR3 has 18 residues. The J segment lost 0 bases and the V segment lost 6 bases, leaving 13 bases of the junction unmatched. Germline V gene lookup returns CDR1 ENHRY and CDR2 SYGVKD. CDR3 amino acids: CAISQVGLAGANTGELFF. CDR3 bases: TGTGCCATCAGCCAAGTCGGGTTAGCGGGCGCGAACACCGGGGAGCTGTTTTTT.

The rearrangement links TRBV27 to TRBJ2-3; D may be TRBD1 (7 bases). This CDR3 is built from 15 residues. The V gene lost 5 bases and the J gene lost 1 base, with 13 bases spanning the gap. Germline V gene lookup returns CDR1 MNHEY and CDR2 SMNVEV (reference sequence). The CDR3 nucleotides are TGTGCCAGCAGTGGGCGGGACAGCCGCACAGATACGCAGTATTTT. This sequence encodes CASSGRDSRTDTQYF.

This sequence joins TRBV14 and TRBJ2-7; 14 bases agree with TRBD2. Germline values: CDR1 SGHDN, CDR2 FVKESK. The CDR3 runs 16 residues. After removal of 5 bases from V and 2 bases from J, the junction contained 5 bases not matched to a gene. The CDR3 region is CASSSRLAGGPYEQYF. The CDR3 DNA reads TGTGCCAGCAGCTCCCGACTAGCGGGGGGGCCCTACGAGCAGTACTTC.